Below, one T cell receptor (beta chain) is given with its context. Antigen specificity is unknown. Germline and junction disagree at one end, which may indicate a read error. The germline V gene has CDR1 LGHNA and CDR2 YSLEER. The CDR3 consists of 18 residues. Clones were read by immunoSEQ multiplex PCR, and TCRdb kept only the in-frame ones, dropping some. The table lists around 52,000 clones, roughly four fifths of them singletons, with more than 9% in the top ten. The sample comes from a study of a mutant IDH1 vaccine in newly diagnosed glioma. Study information: The first vaccination came 4-6 weeks after radiotherapy alone, or with temozolomide cycles. Sex distribution of treated patients was around 62% male and approximately 38% female; mean age was around 40 years.

Findings and caveats of the study: The authors found pseudoprogression apparently unrelated to changes in top peripheral T cell clonotypes.

Time point here: week 35, safety follow-up. Vaccination comprised doses that each held 300 ug of mutant IDH1 20-mer peptide, plus topical imiquimod. Each patient was administered eight vaccinations, scheduled in weeks 1, 3, 5, 7, 11, 15, 19 and 23. The source was PBMCs, collected from a glioma patient whose treatment included an IDH1 peptide vaccine. The TCR comes from a man in his forties with glioma. This rearrangement joins TRBV4-3 to TRBJ2-3; 13 nucleotides agree with TRBD2. The CDR3 DNA sequence: TGCGCCAGCAGCCAAGATAGGACTAGCGGGAGTTCTTCAGATGCGCAGTATTTT. Encoded protein: CASSQDRTSGSSSDAQYF.